Shown below are 22 T cell receptor beta chains from a single sample sequenced in a study of T cell responses to AZD1222 COVID-19 vaccine. Sequenced by immunoSEQ multiplex PCR; TCRdb stores in-frame clones only, minus some. This table holds more than 100,000 clones, 91% found once. The material sequenced was peripheral blood, taken on day 0 of AZD1222 vaccination. The receptors shown here come from an adult in good health.

The rearrangement uses TRBV10-3 and TRBJ2-4, with D tentatively TRBD2 (5 bases). Germline CDR1 ENHRY, CDR2 SYGVKD. Trimming shortened V by 6 bases and J by 1 base, and 10 bases separated the two germline ends. The CDR3 sequence is 14 residues long. In DNA, the CDR3 is TGTGCCATCAGGGAAGCGGCCGCCAAAAACATTCAGTACTTC. It specifies CAIREAAAKNIQYF.

The chain recombines TRBV18 with TRBJ2-3; 7 bases map to TRBD2. Germline V gene lookup returns CDR1 KGHSH and CDR2 LQKENI. After removal of 2 bases from V and 0 bases from J, the junction contained 5 bases not matched to a gene. The CDR3 has 16 amino acids. CDR3 DNA sequence: TGTGCCAGCTCACCAGTGGGGACTACAAGCACAGATACGCAGTATTTT. It translates to CASSPVGTTSTDTQYF.

This clone showed up just a few times. The genes are TRBV6-2 or TRBV6-3 and TRBJ2-7; TRBD2 matches at 7 bases. The CDR3 is 15 residues long. Germline V lookup: CDR1 MNHEY, CDR2 SVGEGT. Trimming cost V 5 bases and J 0 bases; bases outside gene matches: 7. This CDR3 reads CASSPLAQLSYEQYF. Here the CDR3 DNA reads TGTGCCAGCAGTCCACTAGCGCAACTCTCCTACGAGCAGTACTTC.

A remark on this clone: At one of its ends the junction is not consistent with the germline gene, which may arise from a read error. This chain connects TRBV9 to TRBJ1-2; TRBD1 agrees at 8 bases. The CDR3 sequence is 15 residues long. Germline V gene data show CDR1 as SGDLS and CDR2 as YYNGEE. DNA for the CDR3: TGTGCCAGCAGCGTAGCTACAGGGGGGAACATCCTGCTGGCCTTC. Translating gives CASSVATGGNILLAF.

CDR3 bases: TGCGCCAGCAGCCAAGGGCAGGGGACTAGCACAGATACGCAGTATTTT. Translation: CASSQGQGTSTDTQYF. The chain couples TRBV4-1 to TRBJ2-3, with D perhaps assigned TRBD1 or TRBD2 (6 bases each). Germline CDR1 and CDR2: MGHRA and YSYEKL. The CDR3 runs 16 residues. V lost 1 base, J lost 0 bases, and 11 bases lay in between.

This chain joins TRBV28 and TRBJ2-7, with D tentatively TRBD1 (6 bases). V was trimmed by 3 bases and J by 7 bases, leaving 13 bases between them. The CDR3 extends over 13 amino acids. Germline V lookup: CDR1 MDHEN, CDR2 SYDVKM. The CDR3 protein is CASSFMRGSEQYF. The CDR3 DNA sequence: TGTGCCAGCAGTTTCATGAGGGGGTCAGAGCAGTACTTC.

The CDR3 region has the DNA TGTGCCAGCTCACCGGACAGGGGAGGCGAGCAGTACTTC. Residues: CASSPDRGGEQYF. This chain links TRBV18 with TRBJ2-7, with 9 positions matching TRBD1. V trimming: 3 bases; J trimming: 6 bases; junction bases outside the gene matches: 3. The length of the CDR3 is 13 residues. Germline V CDR1 and CDR2: KGHSH, LQKENI.

The chain combines TRBV19 with TRBJ1-4; a weak D match, TRBD1 (6 bases). This CDR3 contains 15 residues. The germline gives CDR1 LNHDA, CDR2 SQIVND (reference sequence). V was pared by 6 bases and J by 4 bases, with 15 bases between. This chain's CDR3 is CASRLGGAGNEKLFF. For the CDR3, the DNA is TGTGCCAGTAGACTAGGGGGGGCCGGTAATGAAAAACTGTTTTTT.

This clone was counted only a few times. The chain links TRBV28 to TRBJ2-1, with TRBD2 identical over 8 bases. Trimming cost V 7 bases and J 1 base; bases outside gene matches: 6. The CDR3 contains 15 residues. In germline, CDR1 is MDHEN, CDR2 SYDVKM. CDR3 nucleotides: TGTGCCAGCAAGCGGGAGACTAGTTCCTACAATGAGCAGTTCTTC. It codes for CASKRETSSYNEQFF.

Points on this clone: This sample also contains other DNA sequences that code for the same CDR3. This chain links TRBV6-5 with TRBJ2-5; D is undetermined. CDR1 MNHEY and CDR2 SVGAGI come from the germline V gene. The CDR3 sequence is 14 residues long. Trimming took 0 bases from V and 5 from J, leaving 10 bases between them. Here the CDR3 reads CASSYSKGWETQYF. The CDR3 bases are TGTGCCAGCAGTTACTCGAAGGGTTGGGAGACCCAGTACTTC.

The rearrangement uses TRBV9 and TRBJ2-7, with 8 bases matching TRBD1. Losses at the gene ends were 2 bases for V and 8 bases for J; bases not matched to a gene: 9. This CDR3 spans 14 amino acids. Germline values: CDR1 SGDLS, CDR2 YYNGEE. The CDR3 region has the DNA TGTGCCAGCAGCGTGTCGACTGGACAGGGCCAGCAGTACTTC. Translated: CASSVSTGQGQQYF.

The V and J genes are TRBV5-1 and TRBJ2-1, with 8 positions matching TRBD1. Unmatched junction bases numbered 9, after V lost 3 bases and J lost 7 bases. Germline loops: CDR1 SGHRS, CDR2 YFSETQ. This CDR3 contains 15 residues. The CDR3 loop is CASSWLGQAGNEQFF. DNA for the CDR3: TGCGCCAGCAGCTGGTTGGGACAGGCAGGGAATGAGCAGTTCTTC.

The genes are TRBV19 and TRBJ2-7; TRBD1 is a possible D gene (6 bases). This CDR3 comprises 12 residues. V was shortened by 5 bases and J by 3 bases, with 8 bases between the two germline ends. Germline V gene sequence: CDR1 LNHDA, CDR2 SQIVND (reference sequence). This CDR3 reads CASSLQGYEQYF. CDR3 in DNA: TGTGCCAGTAGTCTACAGGGCTACGAGCAGTACTTC. Variable domain in full (rest from reference TRBV19 and TRBJ2-7): DGGITQSPKYLFRKEGQNVTLSCEQNLNHDAMYWYRQDPGQGLRLIYYSQIVNDFQKGDIAEGYSVSREKKESFPLTVTSAQKNPTAFYLCASSLQGYEQYFGPGTRLTVT.

The CDR3, as DNA: TGTGCCATCCCCCGGGGGGGTAATTCCAACGAGCAGTACTTC. As protein: CAIPRGGNSNEQYF. The chain couples TRBV10-3 to TRBJ2-7, with 8 bases matching TRBD2. Germline CDR1 is ENHRY and CDR2 is SYGVKD. The trim removed 8 bases at V and 5 bases at J, leaving 11 bases unmatched. The CDR3 is made up of 14 amino acids.

V is TRBV12-5 and J is TRBJ2-7; tentatively, D is TRBD1 (6 bases). Germline-derived CDR1 and CDR2 are LGHNT and FRNRAP. Deletions cut 2 bases from V and 6 bases from J, with 11 bases between. The CDR3 loop spans 13 amino acids. CDR3 in amino acids: CASGLSLGGEQYF. The CDR3 nucleotides are TGTGCTAGTGGTTTGTCTTTAGGGGGCGAGCAGTACTTC.

This clone was observed once. The chain uses TRBV6-5 and TRBJ1-4, with 8 bases aligning to TRBD1. The CDR3 is 12 residues long. V trimming: 6 bases; J trimming: 14 bases; junction bases outside the gene matches: 8. The germline CDR1 and CDR2 sequences are MNHEY and SVGAGI. The CDR3 region is CASRGTGEGLFF. The CDR3 DNA is TGTGCCAGCAGAGGGACAGGCGAAGGGCTGTTTTTT.

The V gene is TRBV6-2 or TRBV6-3, the J gene TRBJ1-5, with 9 bases aligning to TRBD1. The CDR3 extends over 16 amino acids. Looked up from germline, CDR1 is MNHEY and CDR2 is SVGEGT. The V and J ends lost 5 bases and 5 bases, in that order; junction bases with no gene match: 10. The CDR3 protein is CASSKFGQGRHQPQHF. The CDR3 DNA reads as TGTGCCAGCAGTAAGTTCGGACAGGGGCGTCATCAGCCCCAGCATTTT.

This clone was observed once. The rearrangement joins TRBV5-1 to TRBJ2-5; the D gene could be TRBD1 or TRBD2 (5 bases each). Germline CDR1 reads SGHRS; CDR2 reads YFSETQ. Trimming took 1 base from V and 4 from J, leaving 8 bases between them. CDR3 length: 13 amino acids. The CDR3 spells CASSLSGRETQYF. The CDR3 DNA sequence: TGCGCCAGCAGCTTGTCAGGGAGAGAGACCCAGTACTTC.

The genes are TRBV30 and TRBJ1-3; TRBD1 might be the D (5 bases). The CDR3 runs to 13 residues. Trimming took 2 bases from V and 5 from J, leaving 10 bases between them. Germline V gene lookup returns CDR1 GTSNPN and CDR2 SVGIG (reference sequence). CDR3 sequence reads: CAWSTGARNTIYF. For the CDR3, the DNA is TGTGCCTGGAGTACCGGGGCGCGAAACACCATATATTTT. The full variable domain, with the rest looked up from reference TRBV30 and TRBJ1-3, is SQTIHQWPATLVQPVGSPLSLECTVEGTSNPNLYWYRQAAGRGLQLLFYSVGIGQISSEVPQNLSASRPQDRQFILSSKKLLLSDSGFYLCAWSTGARNTIYFGEGSWLTVV.

V and J are TRBV7-2 and TRBJ2-7, with 12 nucleotides matching TRBD2. This CDR3 has 17 residues. CDR1 is SGHTA, CDR2 FQGNSA, per germline. V lost 0 bases and J lost 6; bases outside the gene matches: 9. CDR3 amino acids: CASSLALAGGLGGEQYF. Written as DNA, the CDR3 is TGTGCCAGCAGCTTAGCGCTAGCGGGAGGGCTAGGAGGCGAGCAGTACTTC.

This chain connects TRBV14 to TRBJ1-2; TRBD1 agrees at 7 bases. The junction had 16 bases not matched to a gene; V was cut back by 10 bases and J by 5 bases. This CDR3 has 15 residues. Looked up from germline, CDR1 is SGHDN and CDR2 is FVKESK. DNA of the CDR3: TGTGCCACCACAACGCCGGGCAGGGGGTTTTATGGCTACACCTTC. Amino acid sequence: CATTTPGRGFYGYTF.

This chain joins TRBV18 and TRBJ2-1; 7 bases line up with TRBD2. Germline CDR1 is KGHSH and CDR2 is LQKENI. This CDR3 has 14 amino acids. In DNA form, the CDR3 reads TGTCCGAGCTTCAGGCTAGCGGCCTACAATGAGCAGTTCTTC. It yields the protein CPSFRLAAYNEQFF. The whole variable domain, remainder taken from reference TRBV18 and TRBJ2-1, is NAGVMQNPRHLVRRRGQEARLRCSPMKGHSHVYWYRQLPEEGLKFMVYLQKENIIDESGMPKERFSAEFPKEGPSILRIQQVVRGDSAAYFCPSFRLAAYNEQFFGPGTRLTVL.